A selection of T cell receptor beta chains follows, all from one sample in a study of T cells in tuberculosis. Measured with immunoSEQ multiplex PCR; TCRdb has only the in-frame clones, and not every one. The sample records about 58,000 clones, around 90% being singletons. The sequenced material came from CD1b-GMM tetramer-negative cells sorted from PBMCs. Receptors originate from an adult woman with latent tuberculosis. CDR3s include the opening cysteine and the closing phenylalanine or tryptophan. The D gene is left open where the match is weak. Not all rows give a size; the values are once, few, many and, for expanded clones, a class.

CDR3aa,CDR3nt,d_gene,v_gene,abundance,j_gene
CAWSSYPRRGGIGETQYF,TGTGCCTGGAGTTCCTACCCCAGGAGAGGGGGCATCGGAGAGACCCAGTACTTC,TRBD1,TRBV30,NA,TRBJ2-5
CASSLNSGLYEQYF,TGTGCCAGCAGCTTAAATAGCGGACTCTACGAGCAGTACTTC,NA,TRBV11-3,once,TRBJ2-7
CASSQALAGDYNEQFF,TGCGCCAGCAGCCAAGCGCTAGCGGGAGACTACAATGAGCAGTTCTTC,TRBD2,TRBV4-3,NA,TRBJ2-1
CASSPEGDTQYF,TGTGCCAGCAGCCCCGAGGGAGATACGCAGTATTTT,NA,TRBV27,once,TRBJ2-3
CASRGQGEWEQFF,TGTGCCAGCAGGGGACAGGGGGAGTGGGAGCAGTTCTTC,TRBD1,TRBV6-5,NA,TRBJ2-1
CAWIIQGGEGTQYF,TGTGCCTGGATTATACAGGGTGGGGAAGGGACCCAGTACTTC,NA,TRBV30,NA,TRBJ2-5
CASSGGSLANRNEQFF,TGTGCCAGTAGCGGGGGTAGCCTCGCCAACCGGAATGAGCAGTTCTTC,NA,TRBV19,NA,TRBJ2-1
CASSLQGATTEAFF,TGTGCCAGCAGCTTACAGGGGGCAACCACTGAAGCTTTCTTT,TRBD1,TRBV7-9,NA,TRBJ1-1
CAWMYGGGSYNEQFF,TGTGCCTGGATGTACGGGGGGGGTTCCTACAATGAGCAGTTCTTC,TRBD2,TRBV30,NA,TRBJ2-1
CASSLGGTNTEAFF,TGTGCCAGCAGCTTAGGGGGGACGAACACTGAAGCTTTCTTT,NA,TRBV7-3,NA,TRBJ1-1
CASSLIRDNLRSNQPQHF,TGTGCCAGCAGTTTAATCAGGGATAATCTCAGGAGCAATCAGCCCCAGCATTTT,NA,TRBV28,NA,TRBJ1-5
CASSGTVSKEYF,TGCGCCAGCAGTGGGACAGTCTCCAAGGAGTACTTC,TRBD1,TRBV23-1,NA,TRBJ2-7
CASSPANRGANYGYTF,TGTGCCAGCAGCCCCGCGAACAGGGGCGCCAACTATGGCTACACCTTC,TRBD1,TRBV9,NA,TRBJ1-2
CASSDPRGRLYEQYF,TGTGCCAGCAGTGACCCCAGGGGGCGCCTCTACGAGCAGTACTTC,TRBD1,TRBV25-1,NA,TRBJ2-7
CSVEGQAYEQYF,TGCAGCGTTGAAGGACAGGCCTACGAGCAGTACTTC,NA,TRBV29-1,NA,TRBJ2-7
CASSLAVRARRPRETQYF,TGTGCCAGCAGCTTAGCTGTCAGGGCTAGGCGGCCGCGTGAGACCCAGTACTTC,NA,TRBV7-9,NA,TRBJ2-5
CASSLSPRGSQETQYF,TGTGCCAGCAGCTTGTCCCCCAGGGGTTCACAAGAGACCCAGTACTTC,NA,TRBV5-4,NA,TRBJ2-5
CASSQVGQITDTQYF,TGCGCCAGCAGCCAAGTCGGACAGATAACAGATACGCAGTATTTT,NA,TRBV4-1,NA,TRBJ2-3
CASRNPENTEAFF,TGTGCCAGCAGGAATCCAGAAAACACTGAAGCTTTCTTT,NA,TRBV11-2,few,TRBJ1-1
CASSAGQGYEQYF,TGTGCCAGTAGTGCCGGACAGGGATACGAGCAGTACTTC,TRBD1,TRBV19,NA,TRBJ2-7
CASSLDYFGDEQFF,TGTGCCAGCAGCTTAGACTACTTTGGCGATGAGCAGTTCTTC,NA,TRBV7-2,NA,TRBJ2-1
CASSFDRSNQPQHF,TGTGCCAGTAGCTTTGACAGGTCCAATCAGCCCCAGCATTTT,NA,TRBV19,NA,TRBJ1-5
CASSLAGATEAFF,TGTGCCAGCAGCTTAGCCGGAGCGACTGAAGCTTTCTTT,NA,TRBV7-9,NA,TRBJ1-1
CASSYSKDSLKAFF,TGTGCCAGCAGTTACTCGAAGGACAGCCTAAAGGCTTTCTTT,NA,TRBV6-5,NA,TRBJ1-1
CASSLTGESSTNYGYTF,TGTGCCAGCAGCTTAACGGGAGAGAGTTCGACTAACTATGGCTACACCTTC,NA,TRBV7-8,NA,TRBJ1-2
CASSQGNSGGDEQYF,TGTGCCAGCAGCCAAGGAAATAGCGGGGGGGACGAGCAGTACTTC,TRBD2,TRBV4-2,once,TRBJ2-7
CASSSIAAGPLYEQYF,TGTGCCAGCAGTAGTATCGCCGCGGGGCCGCTCTACGAGCAGTACTTC,NA,TRBV27,NA,TRBJ2-7
CAWNLSGNTIYF,TGTGCCTGGAATCTCTCTGGAAACACCATATATTTT,NA,TRBV30,NA,TRBJ1-3
CASSETSAGNTIYF,TGTGCCAGCAGTGAGACTTCCGCTGGAAACACCATATATTTT,NA,TRBV25-1,few,TRBJ1-3
CASSRIGTGDAEQYF,TGTGCCAGCTCCCGGATCGGGACAGGGGACGCCGAGCAGTACTTC,TRBD1,TRBV18,NA,TRBJ2-7
CASSAVAPLHF,TGTGCCAGCAGTGCGGTCGCGCCCCTCCACTTT,NA,TRBV5-8,few,TRBJ1-6
CASSYPPDSSYEQYF,TGTGCCAGCAGTTACCCCCCAGACAGCTCCTACGAGCAGTACTTC,NA,TRBV6-5,NA,TRBJ2-7
CASSPWLAGEGGELFF,TGTGCCAGCAGCCCGTGGCTAGCGGGAGAGGGCGGGGAGCTGTTTTTT,TRBD2,TRBV7-2,NA,TRBJ2-2
CASRAAADYEQYF,TGCGCCAGCAGGGCGGCGGCTGATTACGAGCAGTACTTC,NA,TRBV5-1,once,TRBJ2-7
CASSSEQGWIRTNEKLFF,TGTGCCAGCAGTTCCGAACAGGGATGGATTAGAACTAATGAAAAACTGTTTTTT,NA,TRBV28,NA,TRBJ1-4
CASSSYVDSNQPQHF,TGTGCCAGCAGCTCGTACGTAGATAGCAATCAGCCCCAGCATTTT,NA,TRBV7-2,NA,TRBJ1-5
CASSQLAAKTWETQYF,TGTGCCAGCAGCCAACTAGCGGCCAAGACGTGGGAGACCCAGTACTTC,TRBD2,TRBV7-2,NA,TRBJ2-5
CASSLGKRQPQHF,TGTGCCAGCAGCTTAGGTAAGCGTCAGCCCCAGCATTTT,NA,TRBV11-2,NA,TRBJ1-5
CATSRDRGQDQPQHF,TGTGCCACCAGCCGGGACAGGGGGCAAGATCAGCCCCAGCATTTT,TRBD1,TRBV15,NA,TRBJ1-5
CASSTPDRTNTGELFF,TGTGCCAGCAGTACCCCGGACAGAACGAACACCGGGGAGCTGTTTTTT,NA,TRBV28,NA,TRBJ2-2
CASSISLGGGLNEQFF,TGTGCCAGTAGTATAAGCCTGGGGGGGGGCCTCAATGAGCAGTTCTTC,NA,TRBV19,NA,TRBJ2-1
CASSESSGVPNIQYF,TGTGCCAGCAGTGAATCGTCAGGGGTGCCAAACATTCAGTACTTC,NA,TRBV6-1,NA,TRBJ2-4
CAWSVRGDRGRWGYTF,TGTGCCTGGAGTGTACGAGGGGACAGGGGGCGATGGGGCTACACCTTC,TRBD1,TRBV30,NA,TRBJ1-2
CASRGPGGGNQPQHF,TGTGCCAGCAGGGGGCCGGGAGGGGGCAATCAGCCCCAGCATTTT,NA,TRBV6-1,NA,TRBJ1-5
CASSPTQDGQGPNYGYTF,TGTGCCAGCAGCCCAACCCAAGACGGACAGGGGCCTAACTATGGCTACACCTTC,TRBD1,TRBV7-9,NA,TRBJ1-2
CASKADFGELFF,TGTGCCAGCAAAGCGGACTTTGGGGAGCTGTTTTTT,NA,TRBV7-3,NA,TRBJ2-2
CASRTGPNQPQHF,TGTGCCAGCAGGACAGGGCCCAATCAGCCCCAGCATTTT,TRBD1,TRBV2,NA,TRBJ1-5
CASSLVGANTGELFF,TGTGCCAGCAGTTTAGTGGGCGCGAACACCGGGGAGCTGTTTTTT,NA,TRBV27,NA,TRBJ2-2
CAWSVLERDGTDTQYF,TGTGCCTGGAGTGTATTGGAGCGGGATGGCACAGATACGCAGTATTTT,TRBD2,TRBV30,once,TRBJ2-3